The rows below give T cell receptor beta chains drawn from one sample of a study of T-cell memory formation after mild COVID-19. TCRdb re-analysed the 5' RACE reads in MiXCR, keeping a single row per CDR3 protein. Of 470,000 or so distinct CDR3 sequences in the sample, around 25% were seen once. Input material: PBMCs or a T cell subset sorted from them (not recorded which). The origin of the receptors is an adult woman who had mild COVID-19 (a few samples of this study predate the infection). Cell type and time point are not known. The CDR3 runs from the conserved cysteine through the conserved F or W. Fields, in order: D gene, clone size, V gene, J gene, CDR3 DNA, CDR3 protein. A D gene is named only where the DNA matches it firmly. Clone size is shown for a subset of rows, as once, few, many or a class of expanded clone.

TRBD1	few	TRBV10-3	TRBJ2-4	TGTGCCATCAGTGAGGGGGACAGGATAGCCAAAAACATTCAGTACTTC	CAISEGDRIAKNIQYF
TRBD1	NA	TRBV7-2	TRBJ2-7	TGTGCCAGCAGCTTATCCCCAGGGGGTTACGAGCAGTACTTC	CASSLSPGGYEQYF
NA	NA	TRBV7-9	TRBJ2-5	TGTGCCAGCAGCTTAGCCAGGGGCCAGCAAGAGACCCAGTACTTC	CASSLARGQQETQYF
TRBD1	NA	TRBV15	TRBJ1-2	TGTGCCACCAGCAGAGTGGGACAGGGGGACTATGGCTACACCTTC	CATSRVGQGDYGYTF
NA	NA	TRBV5-1	TRBJ2-2	TGCGCCAGCAGCTTGAGGGACTTACAGGGACTAAACACCGGGGAGCTGTTTTTT	CASSLRDLQGLNTGELFF
TRBD1	NA	TRBV7-2	TRBJ1-1	TGTGCCAGCAGCTCACATCCGACAGGGGCGAGGAACACTGAAGCTTTCTTT	CASSSHPTGARNTEAFF
NA	NA	TRBV12-3/TRBV12-4	TRBJ1-2	TGTGCCAGCAGTTTGCTTAGCAGGGTTGGCGGCTACACCTTC	CASSLLSRVGGYTF
NA	few	TRBV12-3/TRBV12-4	TRBJ2-6	TGTGCCAGACCCGAGGACTCTGGGGCCAACGTCCTGACTTTC	CARPEDSGANVLTF
TRBD2	few	TRBV7-2	TRBJ2-3	TGTGCCAGCAGCCGGACTAGATTGACAGATACGCAGTATTTT	CASSRTRLTDTQYF
NA	NA	TRBV19	TRBJ2-7	TGTGCCAGTTCGGGACTGACGGAAGGGTCCTACGAGCAGTACTTC	CASSGLTEGSYEQYF
NA	NA	TRBV27	TRBJ2-7	TGTGCCAGCAGCCAACAGGGACGGAGCGACGAGCAGTACTTC	CASSQQGRSDEQYF
NA	NA	TRBV6-2/TRBV6-3	TRBJ1-2	TGTGCCAGCAGTTACGCGGCGGGACCAGGCTACACCTTC	CASSYAAGPGYTF
NA	NA	TRBV7-3	TRBJ2-4	TGTGCCAGCAGCGCCGGGACCGGGGACATTCAGTACTTC	CASSAGTGDIQYF
TRBD2	few	TRBV5-1	TRBJ2-1	TGCGCCAGCAGCTTGGTTCTAGCGGGGGCCTACAATGAGCAGTTCTTC	CASSLVLAGAYNEQFF
NA	NA	TRBV2	TRBJ1-5	TGTGCCACCGCAGGGGTCAATCAGCCCCAGCATTTT	CATAGVNQPQHF
NA	NA	TRBV27	TRBJ1-1	TGTGCCAGCACCGTAACAGGGTCGAGCACTGAAGCTTTCTTT	CASTVTGSSTEAFF
NA	few	TRBV20-1	TRBJ1-1	TGCAGTGCTTTTCAGGTCCAGGGGACTGAAGCTTTCTTT	CSAFQVQGTEAFF
NA	NA	TRBV6-5	TRBJ1-5	TGTGCCAGCAGTTCCTCAGGGGTTTTAAGCAATCAGCCCCAGCATTTT	CASSSSGVLSNQPQHF
TRBD1	NA	TRBV27	TRBJ2-7	TGTGCCAGCATGGCCGGGACAGGGGGCGAGCAGTACTTC	CASMAGTGGEQYF
TRBD1	NA	TRBV7-6	TRBJ1-1	TGTGCCAGCAGCCCCCGGACAGGGGAGGTTCTAAAGACTGAAGCTTTCTTT	CASSPRTGEVLKTEAFF
NA	few	TRBV18	TRBJ2-7	TGTGCCAGCTCACCACAGGAGCGGAGCTCCTACGAGCAGTACTTC	CASSPQERSSYEQYF
NA	few	TRBV4-3	TRBJ2-7	TGCGCCAGCAGCCAAGAACTAGACTACGAGCAGTACTTC	CASSQELDYEQYF
TRBD1	few	TRBV27	TRBJ1-5	TGTGCCAGCAGGCCCTCGCCCCGGACAGGGGACAATCAGCCCCAGCATTTT	CASRPSPRTGDNQPQHF
NA	few	TRBV4-1	TRBJ2-3	TGCGCCAGCAGCCAAGAAATGATCGCTACGCAGTATTTT	CASSQEMIATQYF
TRBD1	few	TRBV5-5	TRBJ1-4	TGTGCCAGCAGCCGGACAGGAACTAATGAAAAACTGTTTTTT	CASSRTGTNEKLFF
NA	once	TRBV11-3	TRBJ2-1	TGTGCCAGCAGCCCCGCCTGGTATGAGCAGTTCTTC	CASSPAWYEQFF
NA	NA	TRBV20-1	TRBJ2-2	TGCAGTGCTAGAGATCCGGACAGACTCACCGGGGAGCTGTTTTTT	CSARDPDRLTGELFF
NA	NA	TRBV14	TRBJ2-6	TGTGCCAGCAGCCAAGTGGGAGACAGACCCTCTGGGGCCAACGTCCTGACTTTC	CASSQVGDRPSGANVLTF
NA	few	TRBV10-3	TRBJ2-3	TGTGCCATCAGACTTACTAGCCTGGGCACAGATACGCAGTATTTT	CAIRLTSLGTDTQYF
NA	few	TRBV7-9	TRBJ2-5	TGTGCCAGCAGCTTCGGTCCAACAGAGCAAGAGACCCAGTACTTC	CASSFGPTEQETQYF
TRBD2	few	TRBV20-1	TRBJ2-7	TGCAGTGCTAGTGGGGGGGGTTACGAGCAGTACTTC	CSASGGGYEQYF
TRBD2	NA	TRBV10-3	TRBJ2-3	TGTGCCATCAGTGAGGACGCGGGGGGAACCACAGATACGCAGTATTTT	CAISEDAGGTTDTQYF
TRBD2	NA	TRBV7-2	TRBJ2-3	TGTGCCAGCAGCTCCCTAGCGGTCTTCGGAACAGATACGCAGTATTTT	CASSSLAVFGTDTQYF
TRBD2	NA	TRBV7-2	TRBJ2-1	TGTGCCAGCAGCTTAGGCGGCGGGACTAGCGGGAGCGTTGAGCAGTTCTTC	CASSLGGGTSGSVEQFF
TRBD2	few	TRBV12-3/TRBV12-4	TRBJ2-5	TGTGCCAGCAGTTTCCCTCCGGAGCGGGAGATCGAAGAGACCCAGTACTTC	CASSFPPEREIEETQYF
TRBD2	few	TRBV6-5	TRBJ2-3	TGTGCCAGCAGCTGGACTAGCGGGGTGGGTGATACGCAGTATTTT	CASSWTSGVGDTQYF
NA	few	TRBV29-1	TRBJ2-1	TGCAGCGTTGCATCCCCTATAACTTCTGTGCAGTTCTTC	CSVASPITSVQFF
TRBD1	few	TRBV18	TRBJ1-1	TGTGCCAGCTCACCTTCCCGGGACAGGGCTAACACTGAAGCTTTCTTT	CASSPSRDRANTEAFF
TRBD2	NA	TRBV19	TRBJ2-2	TGTGCCAGTTCTAGCGGGAGGGCCGGTGACGGGGAGCTGTTTTTT	CASSSGRAGDGELFF
TRBD1	NA	TRBV27	TRBJ1-2	TGTGCCAGCAGTTCTTCAACGGACAGGGTGGACTATGGCTACACCTTC	CASSSSTDRVDYGYTF
TRBD2	few	TRBV7-9	TRBJ2-2	TGTGCCAGCGGGGAACTAGCGGGACTAACCTACACCGGGGAGCTGTTTTTT	CASGELAGLTYTGELFF